Below, 4 T cell receptor beta chains from the same sample are listed, as sequenced in a study of OX40 agonist ivuxolimab in advanced cancers. This table comes from immunoSEQ multiplex PCR, and its TCRdb copy is limited to in-frame clones, with some not included. The sample holds 65,000 to 90,000 clones, roughly 90% seen once. The specimen comprised CD4+ or CD8+ T cells sorted from blood, sampled in a trial of the OX40 agonist ivuxolimab. Receptors originate from an adult with an advanced solid tumor such as melanoma, head and neck, liver or kidney cancer.

The chain uses TRBV29-1 and TRBJ1-2; 10 bases align to TRBD1. The V gene end was trimmed by 7 bases and the J gene end by 8 bases; junction bases not matched to a gene: 7. There are 12 residues in the CDR3. Per germline, CDR1 SQVTM and CDR2 ANQGSEA. CDR3 in amino acids: CSADRGLGGYTF. CDR3 nucleotide sequence: TGCAGCGCTGACAGGGGGCTCGGAGGCTACACCTTC.

The V and J genes are TRBV27 and TRBJ2-7; a weak D match, TRBD2 (5 bases). V dropped 3 bases and J dropped 5 bases, with 17 bases sitting between them. CDR1 and CDR2 (germline): MNHEY, SMNVEV (reference sequence). The CDR3 totals 15 residues. For the CDR3, the DNA is TGTGCCAGCAGTTTGGGAGTAGGGTACGTCAACGAGCAGTACTTC. Amino acids: CASSLGVGYVNEQYF.

The chain uses TRBV5-6 and TRBJ2-1; D remains ambiguous. This CDR3 contains 12 residues. The germline V gene encodes CDR1 SGHDT and CDR2 YYEEEE. V lost 5 bases and J 10 bases, leaving 13 bases between the germline ends. The CDR3 loop reads CASSFGVNEQFF. The CDR3 DNA reads TGTGCCAGCAGTTTCGGCGTGAACGAGCAGTTCTTC.

This clone occurred once. The V call is TRBV6-6, the J call TRBJ1-2; D uncertain. Per germline, CDR1 MNHNY and CDR2 SVGAGI (reference sequence). V was pared by 10 bases and J by 8 bases, with 11 bases between. This CDR3 region has 10 residues. This CDR3 reads CATRRGGYTF. For the CDR3, the DNA is TGTGCCACACGCCGTGGGGGCTACACCTTC.